This is a list of T cell receptor beta chains from one sample in a study of blood T cell repertoires in COVID-19. The assay was immunoSEQ multiplex PCR, and TCRdb's table has in-frame clones only and misses some. The table lists some 80,000 clones, 88% of them singletons. Sequencing was done on a sample of peripheral blood. The receptors were sampled from a human donor in a cohort sampled during active COVID-19. CDR3s leave out the opening cysteine and the closing phenylalanine or tryptophan. A D gene is named only where the DNA matches it firmly. Size is stated for part of the rows, as once, few or many counts, or as a class when the clone is expanded.

clone_size	d_call	v_call	j_call	cdr3_aa
.	TRBD1	TRBV29-1	TRBJ1-2	SVGTGSAYGYT
.	.	TRBV5-4	TRBJ2-5	ASSPGGDKETQY
.	TRBD2	TRBV5-1	TRBJ2-1	ASRPLAGASYNEQF
.	.	TRBV6-4	TRBJ2-1	ASSEDSHNEQF
.	.	TRBV3-1/TRBV3-2	TRBJ2-3	ASSQPGSWDSTDTQY
.	TRBD1	TRBV19	TRBJ1-6	ASSPGTANSPLH
once	.	TRBV9	TRBJ2-3	ASSVRGLSNTQY
.	TRBD1	TRBV5-4	TRBJ2-2	ASSQQGQINTGELF
.	.	TRBV18	TRBJ2-2	ASSPRDTGELF
.	.	TRBV28	TRBJ2-7	ASSLSSGGSAYEQY
once	.	TRBV5-1	TRBJ2-1	ASSPTVPYNEQF
.	.	TRBV27	TRBJ2-7	ASSLRVLGPLAKQY
.	.	TRBV11-2	TRBJ1-2	ASSLITDPWASHYGYT
.	TRBD2	TRBV3-1/TRBV3-2	TRBJ2-2	ASSQGGLTGELF
.	TRBD1	TRBV6-6	TRBJ2-5	AISEDRVGKTQY
.	.	TRBV19	TRBJ2-7	ASSMNRDNEQY
.	TRBD2	TRBV7-9	TRBJ2-1	ASRTSGGASNEQF
.	TRBD1	TRBV19	TRBJ1-2	ASKDPGQDNYGYT
.	TRBD2	TRBV4-3	TRBJ2-2	ASSPTSGGTGELF
.	.	TRBV3-1/TRBV3-2	TRBJ1-6	ASSHRGGSSYNSPLH
.	TRBD1	TRBV7-2	TRBJ2-6	ASRPGQGNGANVLT
.	.	TRBV7-2	TRBJ2-7	ASSPRYSSYEQY
.	.	TRBV5-1	TRBJ1-4	ASSLARSGPHEKLF
.	.	TRBV11-2	TRBJ1-1	ASSWPRTDSEAF
.	.	TRBV2	TRBJ2-5	ASSGLPGPLY
medium-sized	.	TRBV2	TRBJ2-5	ASSVGETQY
.	TRBD1	TRBV4-1	TRBJ2-5	ASSQAGGEATQY
.	.	TRBV21-1	TRBJ2-2	ARGDSNTGELF
.	.	TRBV4-3	TRBJ1-5	ASSQGVTGGFSNQPQH
.	.	TRBV28	TRBJ1-2	ASSPPYNYGYT
.	.	TRBV7-9	TRBJ1-2	ASSLVAPLYGYT
.	.	TRBV5-1	TRBJ2-5	ASSLVGNQETQY
few	.	TRBV24-1	TRBJ2-1	ATISGNEQF
.	TRBD2	TRBV10-2	TRBJ2-1	ASSESMKASGYTKI
.	TRBD1	TRBV10-2	TRBJ1-1	ASSAGTVNTEAF
.	TRBD1	TRBV4-3	TRBJ1-2	ASSQPGGDYGYT
.	.	TRBV7-2	TRBJ1-2	ASSQDSGSYGYT
.	.	TRBV24-1	TRBJ2-5	ATRGWGRDQETQY